Listed below are T cell receptor beta chains from one sample, sequenced in a study of beta chain features in type 1 diabetes. The data were produced by immunoSEQ multiplex PCR, yet TCRdb's version contains in-frame clones alone and is incomplete. Of 310,000 or so clones in the sample, 7% to 9% are singletons; the top ten hold 0.44%. The sequenced sample was central memory CD4+ T cells from blood. The receptors come from a woman aged 18-29 years in good health. Both conserved end residues are part of each CDR3. A D gene is named only where the DNA matches it firmly. The size entry is marked missing in some rows and otherwise reads once, few, many or a size class.

cdr3_aa | cdr3_nt | v_call | d_call | clone_size | j_call
CASSSMTSFYEQYF | TGCGCCAGCAGCTCCATGACTAGCTTCTACGAGCAGTACTTC | TRBV5-1 | TRBD2 | few | TRBJ2-7
CATSPGGTGANVLTF | TGTGCCACCAGCCCGGGGGGCACTGGGGCCAACGTCCTGACTTTC | TRBV15 | - | - | TRBJ2-6
CASTLGQFF | TGTGCCAGCACTCTCGGGCAGTTCTTC | TRBV6-9 | - | - | TRBJ2-1
CASSLGPSGNIQYF | TGTGCCAGCAGCTTAGGGCCCTCTGGAAACATTCAGTACTTC | TRBV11-2 | - | many | TRBJ2-4
CASSQGARSDTQYF | TGCGCCAGCAGCCAAGGGGCGAGGTCAGATACGCAGTATTTT | TRBV4-3 | - | few | TRBJ2-3
CASSQAREATDTQYF | TGTGCCAGCAGCCAAGCGCGGGAGGCGACAGATACGCAGTATTTT | TRBV4-1 | TRBD2 | once | TRBJ2-3
CASSPDVRTGGNEQFF | TGTGCCAGCAGCCCTGATGTTCGCACGGGCGGAAATGAGCAGTTCTTC | TRBV9 | - | - | TRBJ2-1
CASSFSGTVRSAFF | TGTGCCAGCAGCTTTTCCGGGACAGTCAGATCAGCTTTCTTT | TRBV7-2 | TRBD1 | - | TRBJ1-1
CASSRGQHNQPQHF | TGTGCCAGTAGTAGAGGACAGCACAATCAGCCCCAGCATTTT | TRBV19 | - | many | TRBJ1-5
CASSVGGRDANYGYTF | TGCGCCAGCAGCGTGGGAGGGAGGGACGCTAACTATGGCTACACCTTC | TRBV4-1 | - | - | TRBJ1-2
CASSYAGTSGTGEQFF | TGTGCCAGCAGTTACGCCGGGACTAGCGGGACGGGTGAGCAGTTCTTC | TRBV6-6 | TRBD2 | few | TRBJ2-1
CASSKADYIYEQYF | TGTGCCAGCAGTAAGGCGGACTATATCTACGAGCAGTACTTC | TRBV28 | - | - | TRBJ2-7
CASSRTGGDEQFF | TGTGCCAGCAGCCGAACGGGCGGGGATGAGCAGTTCTTC | TRBV7-2 | - | few | TRBJ2-1
CASSPDRQSSTDTQYF | TGTGCCAGCAGCCCGGACAGACAAAGTAGCACAGATACGCAGTATTTT | TRBV7-9 | - | few | TRBJ2-3
CASSPPSRGEQFF | TGTGCCAGCTCACCACCGTCCCGTGGGGAGCAGTTCTTC | TRBV18 | - | many | TRBJ2-1
CASSSLAGDGEQFF | TGTGCCAGCAGCTCCTTAGCGGGAGACGGAGAGCAGTTCTTC | TRBV7-3 | TRBD2 | - | TRBJ2-1
CASIRDWQETQYF | TGTGCCAGCATTCGGGACTGGCAAGAGACCCAGTACTTC | TRBV2 | - | few | TRBJ2-5